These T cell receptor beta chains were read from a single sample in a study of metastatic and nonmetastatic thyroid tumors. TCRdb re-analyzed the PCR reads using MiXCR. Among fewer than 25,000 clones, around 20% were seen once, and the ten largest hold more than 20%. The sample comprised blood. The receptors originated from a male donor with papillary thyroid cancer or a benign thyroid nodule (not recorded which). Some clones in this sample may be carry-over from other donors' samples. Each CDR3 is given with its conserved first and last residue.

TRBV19 CASAYQSSGNTIYF
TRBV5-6 CASSLVRRQTRDTQYF
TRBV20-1 CSARGGAPRETQYF
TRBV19 CASSRREGLETQYF
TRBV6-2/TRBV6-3 CASSRLAGAPHEQFF
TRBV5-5 CASSLDGSAYQETQYF
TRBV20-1 CSARDRFVRQGKVGSPLHF
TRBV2 CASTPGGNEQYF
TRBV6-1 CASSRDRAYEQYF
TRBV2 CASRVAGGPTYEQYF
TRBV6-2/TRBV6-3 CASSWTSYNEQFF
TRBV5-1 CASSLAWLGTESFF
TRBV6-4 CASSGTSGAYNEQFF
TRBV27 CASSPRGPSGANVLTF
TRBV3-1 CASSQDGTPQYF
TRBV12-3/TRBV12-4 CASSLSSGRQNQFF
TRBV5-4 CASSPPLAGMHEQYF
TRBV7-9 CASSLALGHGYTF
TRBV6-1 CASSELAGPTYEQYF
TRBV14 CASEPYRGGEAFF
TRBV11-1 CASSLDSYGYTF
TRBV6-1 CASRPGPGMIETQYF
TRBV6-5 CASSHPRSEWIMNTEAFF
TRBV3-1 CASSQWFDSEKLFF
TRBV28 CASKEGGNTEAFF
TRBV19 CASSMGRHGEQFF
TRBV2 CASSGTSGRFDEQFF
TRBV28 CASSLLEGLTNYGYTF
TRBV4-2 CASSRLTSGTEAFF
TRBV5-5 CASLRGGATDTQYF
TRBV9 CASSVEGRGGLGEAFF
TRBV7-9 CASSVSGRPYNEQFF
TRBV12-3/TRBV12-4 CASSLDIDTEAFF
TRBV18 CASFSRGDSKVKRSSYNEQFF
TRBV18 CASSPGQGVHSPLHF
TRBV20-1 CSASKGGSENTEAFF
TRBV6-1 CASSRDEQYF
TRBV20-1 CSAPPSGGAGTDTQYF
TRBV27 CASRRQGQPQHF
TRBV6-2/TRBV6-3 CASSPPTGFTTEAFF
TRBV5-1 CASSSRKSSGAPRDEQFF
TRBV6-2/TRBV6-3 CAIRDSYNEQFF
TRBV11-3 CASSPRQKQGDYGYTF
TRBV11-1 CASSSEEAGSWAEAFF
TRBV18 CASSPYRDREAQGYTF
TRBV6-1 CASTGQSYEQYF
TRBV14 CASSQELGNTGELFF
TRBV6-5 CASSSPPWAQRAAGYTF
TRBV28 CAISMGTGGYEQYF
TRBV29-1 CSADLGLGEQYF
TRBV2 CASRSSGASYEQYF
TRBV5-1 CASSLADRIEAFF
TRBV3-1 CASRSGLAYGELFF
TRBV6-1 CASSLITGELFF
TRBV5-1 CASQSTAGANVLTF
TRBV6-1 CASSQQGNTEAFF
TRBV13 CASSRSVGLSSYEQYF